Each of the 31 T cell receptor beta chains below was sequenced from the same sample in a study of blood T cell repertoires in COVID-19. Sequencing was performed with immunoSEQ multiplex PCR; in TCRdb, only in-frame clones are kept and a portion is missing. Here the sample spans about 180,000 clones, roughly 80% being singletons. Sequenced: peripheral blood. The origin of the receptors is a human donor in a cohort sampled during active COVID-19.

This clone turned up a few times. The chain recombines TRBV28 with TRBJ1-5; weak D call: TRBD1 (6 bases). With 7 bases removed from V and 2 bases from J, the gap between germline ends came to 15 bases. CDR3 length equals 15 residues. Germline V gene lookup returns CDR1 MDHEN and CDR2 SYDVKM. The CDR3 DNA reads as TGTGCCAGCACCCGACAGGCCCTTGGCAATCAGCCCCAGCATTTT. This gives the protein CASTRQALGNQPQHF. The full variable domain, with the rest looked up from reference TRBV28 and TRBJ1-5, is DVKVTQSSRYLVKRTGEKVFLECVQDMDHENMFWYRQDPGLGLRLIYFSYDVKMKEKGDIPEGYSVSREKKERFSLILESASTNQTSMYLCASTRQALGNQPQHFGDGTRLSIL.

About this clone: This may be a read error, as it is one base from a much larger clone. Other DNA sequences in the same sample also yield this CDR3. V usage is TRBV27 and J usage is TRBJ2-7; D gene uncertain. The germline CDR1 and CDR2 sequences are MNHEY and SMNVEV (reference sequence). The CDR3 extends over 12 amino acids. Trimming took 4 bases from V and 0 from J, leaving 4 bases between them. DNA of the CDR3: TGTGCCAGCAGTTCCAGCTCCTACGAGCAGTACTTC. Amino acid sequence: CASSSSSYEQYF.

The chain links TRBV18 to TRBJ1-1, with TRBD1 matching 10 bases. Germline V gives CDR1 KGHSH, CDR2 LQKENI. The CDR3 is 20 amino acids. Trimming removed 3 bases from V and 0 bases from J; junction bases left unmatched: 16. DNA of the CDR3: TGTGCCAGCTCACCTATTCAGCTCGGGACAGGGGTGGCCATGAACACTGAAGCTTTCTTT. Translating gives CASSPIQLGTGVAMNTEAFF.

This clone was seen once. The chain couples TRBV5-1 to TRBJ2-2; TRBD1 matches at 7 bases. With 4 bases clipped from V and 0 bases from J, the junction kept 3 bases outside the gene matches. CDR1 is SGHRS and CDR2 is YFSETQ in the germline V gene. This CDR3 region has 15 residues. The CDR3 DNA is TGCGCCAGCAGCATAGGACAGGCGAACACCGGGGAGCTGTTTTTT. This codes for CASSIGQANTGELFF.

The chain has TRBV18 and TRBJ2-7; 8 bases are shared with TRBD1. J was trimmed by 4 bases and V by 2 bases; bases with no gene match: 7. Germline CDR1 reads KGHSH; CDR2 reads LQKENI. This CDR3 contains 15 residues. The CDR3 loop is CASSPSGTGYYEQYF. CDR3 nucleotide sequence: TGTGCCAGCTCACCATCCGGGACAGGTTATTACGAGCAGTACTTC. Full variable domain (remainder filled in from reference TRBV18 and TRBJ2-7): NAGVMQNPRHLVRRRGQEARLRCSPMKGHSHVYWYRQLPEEGLKFMVYLQKENIIDESGMPKERFSAEFPKEGPSILRIQQVVRGDSAAYFCASSPSGTGYYEQYFGPGTRLTVT.

V usage is TRBV28 and J usage is TRBJ1-2; D is unclear. Germline CDR1 MDHEN, CDR2 SYDVKM. With 7 bases removed from V and 4 bases from J, the gap between germline ends came to 7 bases. The CDR3 length is 11 residues. As DNA, the CDR3 is TGTGCCAGCACCTCTAGCTATGGCTACACCTTC. Encoded protein: CASTSSYGYTF.

This clone is a singleton in its sample. The CDR3 DNA reads as TGCGCCAGCAGCCAAGATTCGGGACAGGGAAGGTCATTCTCCTATGGCTACACCTTC. Translating gives CASSQDSGQGRSFSYGYTF. The chain couples TRBV4-3 to TRBJ1-2, with 9 bases identical to TRBD1. Trimming at V came to 0 bases and at J to 4 bases, leaving 15 bases not matched to a gene. The CDR3 runs to 19 residues. The germline CDR1 and CDR2 sequences are LGHNA and YSLEER.

The chain couples TRBV7-2 to TRBJ1-4; D remains unclear. This CDR3 is 16 amino acids long. V shed 5 bases and J shed 5 bases, with 18 bases lying between them. From germline, CDR1 is SGHTA and CDR2 FQGNSA. CDR3 nucleotides: TGTGCCAGCAGCCTCCCGGGAGCCTCGGAGAATGAAAAACTGTTTTTT. Its translation is CASSLPGASENEKLFF.

The chain joins TRBV27 to TRBJ2-7; D is uncertain. Germline V gene lookup returns CDR1 MNHEY and CDR2 SMNVEV (reference sequence). The CDR3 contains 13 residues. V was shortened by 5 bases and J by 2 bases, with 10 bases between the two germline ends. DNA for the CDR3: TGTGCCAGCAGTCCTACCACCACCTACGAGCAGTACTTC. It encodes CASSPTTTYEQYF.

J is TRBJ1-1 and V is TRBV29-1; 8 nucleotides align to TRBD1. This CDR3 comprises 15 residues. With 7 bases clipped from V and 1 base from J, the junction kept 11 bases outside the gene matches. CDR1 and CDR2 from the germline V gene are SQVTM and ANQGSEA. CDR3 DNA sequence: TGCAGCGCTGACGGCACAGGGGGTCAGAACACTGAAGCTTTCTTT. Translated, it gives CSADGTGGQNTEAFF. Looking up the rest from reference TRBV29-1 and TRBJ1-1 gives the full variable domain: SAVISQKPSRDICQRGTSLTIQCQVDSQVTMMFWYRQQPGQSLTLIATANQGSEATYESGFVIDKFPISRPNLTFSTLTVSNMSPEDSSIYLCSADGTGGQNTEAFFGQGTRLTVV.

This rearrangement joins TRBV11-2 to TRBJ2-6, with 8 bases fitting TRBD1. Germline values: CDR1 SGHAT, CDR2 FQNNGV. The trim removed 1 base at V and 2 bases at J, leaving 4 bases unmatched. The CDR3 is made up of 17 amino acids. The CDR3 sequence: CASSLASDRAGANVLTF. The CDR3 bases are TGTGCCAGCAGCTTAGCGTCGGACAGGGCTGGGGCCAACGTCCTGACTTTC. Filled out from reference TRBV11-2 and TRBJ2-6, the complete variable domain reads EAGVAQSPRYKIIEKRQSVAFWCNPISGHATLYWYQQILGQGPKLLIQFQNNGVVDDSQLPKDRFSAERLKGVDSTLKIQPAKLEDSAVYLCASSLASDRAGANVLTFGAGSRLTVL.

This sequence joins TRBV6-2 or TRBV6-3 and TRBJ1-6, with D unclear. The germline V and J ends were trimmed by 1 base and 7 bases, with 26 bases remaining between them. From germline, CDR1 is MNHEY and CDR2 SVGEGT. The CDR3 has 20 residues. The CDR3 DNA is TGTGCCAGCAGTTACTTCCCGTCCGAAACCGGGTCCCCCTGGAATTCACCCCTCCACTTT. This encodes CASSYFPSETGSPWNSPLHF.

This chain joins TRBV21-1 and TRBJ2-6; TRBD1, as called in the table, went unchecked against the DNA. TRBV21-1 is deemed a pseudogene. The CDR3 is 19 residues long. The CDR3 nucleotides read TGTGCCAGCAGCACCCTTCGGGGGACAGGGTGTTCTGGGGCCAACGTCCTGACTTTC. Its translation: CASSTLRGTGCSGANVLTF.

This rearrangement joins TRBV7-9 to TRBJ2-3; perhaps TRBD2 as D (5 bases). Germline V lookup: CDR1 SEHNR, CDR2 FQNEAQ (reference sequence). The CDR3 is made up of 12 amino acids. V gave up 5 bases and J gave up 5 bases, with 8 bases separating them. The CDR3 loop is CASSTEGDTQYF. In DNA form, the CDR3 reads TGTGCCAGCAGCACCGAGGGAGATACGCAGTATTTT.

V and J are TRBV7-2 and TRBJ2-7, with D perhaps matching TRBD2 (5 bases). V was clipped by 5 bases and J by 5 bases, with 16 bases between them. Germline values: CDR1 SGHTA, CDR2 FQGNSA. The CDR3 covers 14 residues. The CDR3 DNA reads as TGTGCCAGCAGCCCCAGCGTAACGGGGAACGAGCAGTACTTC. Amino acids: CASSPSVTGNEQYF.

The chain uses TRBV13 and TRBJ2-7; a weak D match, TRBD1 (5 bases). This CDR3 spans 14 amino acids. Trimming took 0 bases from V and 2 from J, leaving 8 bases between them. The V gene's germline CDR1 is PRHDT and CDR2 FYEKMQ (reference sequence). CDR3 amino acids: CASSLGLGAYEQYF. Here the CDR3 DNA reads TGTGCCAGCAGCTTAGGGCTAGGGGCCTACGAGCAGTACTTC.

The chain has TRBV4-2 and TRBJ2-7; the D is unclear. Germline-derived CDR1 and CDR2 are LGHNA and YNFKEQ. V was cut by 1 base and J by 3 bases, with 10 bases left in between. The CDR3 is made up of 14 amino acids. CDR3: CASSQVLEYYEQYF. CDR3 in DNA: TGTGCCAGCAGCCAAGTATTAGAGTACTACGAGCAGTACTTC.

The gene calls are TRBV28 and TRBJ2-5; maybe TRBD1 (6 bases). Germline V gene lookup returns CDR1 MDHEN and CDR2 SYDVKM. V was trimmed by 2 bases and J by 5 bases, leaving 15 bases between them. The CDR3 spans 15 residues. The CDR3 DNA follows: TGTGCCAGCAGTTTAAGGGGGATAGGGGAGGAGACCCAGTACTTC. Translating it yields CASSLRGIGEETQYF.

Only one count was recorded for this clone. V usage is TRBV6-6 and J usage is TRBJ2-7; 12 positions agree with TRBD2. The ends lost 10 bases at V and 2 bases at J; junction bases unmatched: 6. The CDR3 spans 14 residues. The V gene's germline CDR1 is MNHNY and CDR2 SVGAGI (reference sequence). Here the CDR3 DNA reads TGTGCCATAAAACTAGCGGGGGGTGCCTACGAGCAGTACTTC. This encodes CAIKLAGGAYEQYF.

The chain is built from TRBV3-1 (or the pseudogene TRBV3-2) and TRBJ1-4; maybe TRBD1 (5 bases). The CDR3 sequence is 15 residues long. Deletions cut 5 bases from V and 7 bases from J, with 17 bases between. The germline V gene has CDR1 LGHDT and CDR2 YNNKEL (reference sequence). The CDR3 is CASSKAGTDLEKLFF. DNA of the CDR3: TGTGCCAGCAGCAAAGCAGGGACTGACCTTGAAAAACTGTTTTTT.

V is TRBV2 and J is TRBJ2-3, with 8 bases identical to TRBD1. V was pared by 6 bases and J by 0 bases, with 8 bases of the junction left unmatched. The CDR3 extends over 16 amino acids. The V gene's germline CDR1 is SNHLY and CDR2 FYNNEI. This CDR3 is CASSLDRGSSTDTQYF. DNA of the CDR3: TGTGCCAGCAGCCTTGACAGGGGATCTAGCACAGATACGCAGTATTTT.

This chain links TRBV6-2 or TRBV6-3 with TRBJ2-7; 13 bases are a match to TRBD2. Germline loops: CDR1 MNHEY, CDR2 SVGEGT. The CDR3 length is 15 residues. J gave up 2 bases and V 6 bases, and 4 bases lay outside the gene matches. CDR3 nucleotide sequence: TGTGCCAGCAGCCAGGGGACTAGCGGGACCTACGAGCAGTACTTC. As protein: CASSQGTSGTYEQYF.

J is TRBJ2-7 and V is TRBV7-8; D is possibly TRBD1 (5 bases). Germline V CDR1 and CDR2: SGHVS, FQNEAQ. CDR3 length equals 14 residues. Trimming pared 2 bases from V and 0 bases from J, leaving 8 bases between. CDR3 protein: CASSLRQNSYEQYF. The CDR3 region has the DNA TGTGCCAGCAGCTTACGACAGAACTCCTACGAGCAGTACTTC.

V and J are TRBV7-2 and TRBJ1-2, with 8 positions matching TRBD1. The CDR3 sequence is 15 residues long. Germline loops: CDR1 SGHTA, CDR2 FQGNSA. The V and J ends lost 5 bases and 4 bases, in that order; junction bases with no gene match: 9. The CDR3 DNA reads TGTGCCAGCAGCCCCAGTACAGGGGGTTTCTATGGCTACACCTTC. Translated: CASSPSTGGFYGYTF. Full variable domain (remainder filled in from reference TRBV7-2 and TRBJ1-2): GAGVSQSPSNKVTEKGKDVELRCDPISGHTALYWYRQSLGQGLEFLIYFQGNSAPDKSGLPSDRFSAERTGGSVSTLTIQRTQQEDSAVYLCASSPSTGGFYGYTFGSGTRLTVV.

This clone was seen more than once but under ten times. V and J are TRBV4-3 and TRBJ1-6; 7 nucleotides line up with TRBD1. The V gene end was trimmed by 4 bases and the J gene end by 9 bases; junction bases not matched to a gene: 12. CDR1 is LGHNA, CDR2 YSLEER, per germline. The CDR3 loop spans 16 amino acids. CDR3 nucleotides: TGCGCCAGCAGCCCGACGGTAGGGGGCAGGGGTTCACCCCTCCACTTT. It codes for CASSPTVGGRGSPLHF.

The J gene is TRBJ2-3, the V gene TRBV7-6; 8 bases map to TRBD1. CDR3 length: 16 residues. V was clipped by 4 bases and J by 4 bases; unmatched bases: 10. Germline V CDR1 and CDR2: SGHVS, FNYEAQ. CDR3 bases: TGTGCCAGCAGCTCCCCCTCAGGGGGCCGCGCAGATACGCAGTATTTT. Residues: CASSSPSGGRADTQYF.

V gene TRBV19 combines with J gene TRBJ2-3; 9 nucleotides align to TRBD1. This CDR3 is built from 14 residues. The germline V gene has CDR1 LNHDA and CDR2 SQIVND (reference sequence). The J segment lost 2 bases and the V segment lost 5 bases, leaving 2 bases of the junction unmatched. The CDR3, as DNA: TGTGCCAGTAGTGACAGGGGGGACACAGATACGCAGTATTTT. This gives the protein CASSDRGDTDTQYF.

The V and J genes are TRBV19 and TRBJ2-7; 7 positions match TRBD1. Germline lookup yields CDR1 LNHDA and CDR2 SQIVND (reference sequence). The CDR3 contains 16 residues. V gave up 5 bases and J gave up 4 bases; unmatched junction bases: 14. Here the CDR3 DNA reads TGTGCCAGTAGTGGATCGACAGGGTCCTTTCGGTACGAGCAGTACTTC. Residues: CASSGSTGSFRYEQYF.

A few counts support this clone. CDR3 coding DNA: TGTGCCAGCAGCTTAACCGGACAGGGGAGGGGTGAGCAGTACTTC. Protein product: CASSLTGQGRGEQYF. The rearrangement joins TRBV7-3 to TRBJ2-7; 9 bases line up with TRBD1. Germline V gene lookup returns CDR1 SGHTA and CDR2 FQGTGA. The CDR3 extends over 15 amino acids. V trimming: 0 bases; J trimming: 7 bases; junction bases outside the gene matches: 7.

The chain carries TRBV10-2 and TRBJ2-3, with 10 bases identical to TRBD2. Germline V gene lookup returns CDR1 WSHSY and CDR2 SAAADI. The CDR3 consists of 15 residues. Trimming at V came to 6 bases and at J to 4 bases, leaving 7 bases not matched to a gene. The CDR3 nucleotides are TGCGCCAGCAGCCCCGGGACTAGCGATGCAGATACGCAGTATTTT. It specifies CASSPGTSDADTQYF.

The chain uses TRBV7-9 and TRBJ1-1; 8 bases match TRBD1. After removal of 5 bases from V and 5 bases from J, the junction contained 7 bases not matched to a gene. Germline CDR1 reads SEHNR; CDR2 reads FQNEAQ (reference sequence). The CDR3 runs to 14 residues. In DNA form, the CDR3 reads TGTGCCAGCAGCCGCGGGACAGGTAGTACTGAAGCTTTCTTT. Amino acid sequence: CASSRGTGSTEAFF. The whole variable domain, filled in from reference TRBV7-9 and TRBJ1-1, reads DTGVSQNPRHKITKRGQNVTFRCDPISEHNRLYWYRQTLGQGPEFLTYFQNEAQLEKSRLLSDRFSAERPKGSFSTLEIQRTEQGDSAMYLCASSRGTGSTEAFFGQGTRLTVV.